The T cell receptor beta chain under discussion was sequenced for a study of T-cell memory formation after mild COVID-19. Study in general: Among the donors, TCR clusters were largely specific to each donor.

This clonotype was seen only a few times. With 4 bases removed from V and 0 bases from J, the gap between germline ends came to 7 bases. The CDR3 covers 14 residues. Germline V gene sequence: CDR1 SEHNR, CDR2 FQNEAQ (reference sequence). TCRdb re-called the 5' RACE reads through MiXCR, storing one row per CDR3 protein. The repertoire holds hundreds of thousands of distinct CDR3 sequences, with more than 15% as singletons. Sequencing was carried out using PBMCs or a T cell subset sorted from them (not recorded which). The source is a man aged 18 to 29 who had mild COVID-19 (a few samples of this study predate the infection). Cell type and time point are not known. The chain joins TRBV7-9 to TRBJ1-3; D gene unclear. Here the CDR3 reads CASSSNLSGNTIYF. CDR3 nucleotide sequence: TGTGCCAGCAGCTCAAACCTCTCTGGAAACACCATATATTTT. Looking up the rest from reference TRBV7-9 and TRBJ1-3 gives the full variable domain: DTGVSQNPRHKITKRGQNVTFRCDPISEHNRLYWYRQTLGQGPEFLTYFQNEAQLEKSRLLSDRFSAERPKGSFSTLEIQRTEQGDSAMYLCASSSNLSGNTIYFGEGSWLTVV.